This T cell receptor (beta chain) is from a study of response to subunit inactivated influenza vaccine. Study-wide points: Authors suggested seasonal influenza vaccinations each recruit few new T cells.

In this sample, this clonotype turned up a few times. Its antigen is unidentified. In TCRdb, the RT-PCR reads were re-called with MiXCR into one record per CDR3 protein. This table has about 540,000 distinct CDR3 sequences, 12% to 15% appearing once. The sequences come from PBMCs from blood, collected roughly 12 days after vaccination. The receptor was derived from a man over 45 who received an inactivated influenza vaccine.

CDR3 region: CASRATVRMYEQYF. CDR3 DNA: TGTGCCAGCAGGGCGACGGTCAGAATGTACGAGCAGTACTTC. The chain joins TRBV12-3 or TRBV12-4 to TRBJ2-7; D not certain. The ends were cut back, 6 bases at V and 4 bases at J, with 16 bases in the middle. This CDR3 comprises 14 residues.